This paragraph covers one T cell receptor beta chain sequence. Trimming cost V 6 bases and J 1 base, with 12 bases left between them. Germline V gene data show CDR1 as SGHAT and CDR2 as FQDESV (reference sequence). The CDR3 contains 14 residues. The assay was immunoSEQ multiplex PCR, and TCRdb's table has in-frame clones only and misses some. The table records 250,000 or so clones, approximately 90% of them present only once. This sample is drawn from a study of blood T cell repertoires in COVID-19. Study-level information: Nucleic acid was either cDNA or gDNA, and it came from T cells, B-cell-depleted T cells, or PBMCs.

The rearrangement links TRBV11-1 to TRBJ1-1; no definite D call. Sequencing was carried out using PBMCs or T cells enriched from blood (not recorded which). This receptor was taken from a man aged 40-50 years who had recovered from COVID-19. Here the CDR3 reads CASSWKQKNTEAFF. CDR3 sequence (DNA): TGTGCCAGCAGTTGGAAACAGAAGAACACTGAAGCTTTCTTT.